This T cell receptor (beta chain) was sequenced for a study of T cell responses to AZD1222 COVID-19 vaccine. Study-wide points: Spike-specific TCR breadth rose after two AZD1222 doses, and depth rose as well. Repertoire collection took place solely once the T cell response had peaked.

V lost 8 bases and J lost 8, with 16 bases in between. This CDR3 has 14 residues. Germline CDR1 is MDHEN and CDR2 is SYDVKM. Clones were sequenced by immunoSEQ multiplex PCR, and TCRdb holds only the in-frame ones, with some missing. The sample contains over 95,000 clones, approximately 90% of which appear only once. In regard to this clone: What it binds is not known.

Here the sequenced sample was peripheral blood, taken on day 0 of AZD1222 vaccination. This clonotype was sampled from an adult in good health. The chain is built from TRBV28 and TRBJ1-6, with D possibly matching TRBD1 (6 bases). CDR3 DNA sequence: TGTGCCAGCGGCGTCGTGCAGGGGTATTCACCCCTCCACTTT. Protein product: CASGVVQGYSPLHF.